Listed below are T cell receptor beta chains from one sample, sequenced in a study of blood T cells in healthy people across ages. TCRdb re-called the 5' RACE reads with MiXCR, one entry per CDR3 protein. The data hold 910,000 or so distinct CDR3 sequences, with roughly 47% observed a single time. The specimen was blood. These receptors came from a woman aged 55-69 years in good health. Each CDR3 is given with its conserved first and last residue. The order of the fields is V gene, clone size, D gene, J gene, CDR3 protein, CDR3 DNA. A D gene is named only where the DNA matches it firmly. Size values are once, few and many counts, or a class for expanded clones, and some rows have none.

V gene: TRBV7-2
clone size: -
D gene: TRBD2
J gene: TRBJ2-1
CDR3 protein: CASSLPSGNSYNEQFF
CDR3 DNA: TGTGCCAGCAGCTTGCCTAGCGGGAACTCCTACAATGAGCAGTTCTTC

V gene: TRBV5-1
clone size: -
D gene: -
J gene: TRBJ2-2
CDR3 protein: CASSLPRAPGTGELFF
CDR3 DNA: TGCGCCAGCAGCCTTCCTAGGGCTCCGGGCACCGGGGAGCTGTTTTTT

V gene: TRBV11-1
clone size: -
D gene: -
J gene: TRBJ2-5
CDR3 protein: CASSLGRGDQETQYF
CDR3 DNA: TGTGCCAGCAGCTTAGGAAGGGGGGATCAAGAGACCCAGTACTTC

V gene: TRBV5-6
clone size: once
D gene: TRBD2
J gene: TRBJ2-3
CDR3 protein: CASREGLARSTDTQYF
CDR3 DNA: TGTGCCAGCAGGGAGGGACTAGCGAGAAGCACAGATACGCAGTATTTT

V gene: TRBV12-3/TRBV12-4
clone size: -
D gene: -
J gene: TRBJ2-1
CDR3 protein: CASSLGGIRYNEQFF
CDR3 DNA: TGTGCCAGCAGTTTAGGCGGGATAAGGTACAATGAGCAGTTCTTC

V gene: TRBV30
clone size: -
D gene: TRBD2
J gene: TRBJ2-7
CDR3 protein: CAWSVLAGATYEQYF
CDR3 DNA: TGTGCCTGGAGTGTACTTGCGGGAGCGACCTACGAGCAGTACTTC

V gene: TRBV29-1
clone size: -
D gene: -
J gene: TRBJ2-1
CDR3 protein: CSVEVLVGVYNEQFF
CDR3 DNA: TGCAGCGTTGAAGTACTAGTGGGAGTTTACAATGAGCAGTTCTTC

V gene: TRBV28
clone size: -
D gene: TRBD2
J gene: TRBJ2-3
CDR3 protein: CASSSGTSGIYTDTQYF
CDR3 DNA: TGTGCCAGCAGTTCCGGGACTAGCGGGATCTACACAGATACGCAGTATTTT

V gene: TRBV6-5
clone size: few
D gene: TRBD1
J gene: TRBJ2-7
CDR3 protein: CASSYSRDRGEQYF
CDR3 DNA: TGTGCCAGCAGTTACAGCCGGGACAGGGGCGAGCAGTACTTC

V gene: TRBV5-4
clone size: -
D gene: TRBD1
J gene: TRBJ1-4
CDR3 protein: CASSSPGQGNEKLFF
CDR3 DNA: TGTGCCAGCAGCTCTCCGGGACAGGGAAACGAAAAACTGTTTTTT

V gene: TRBV9
clone size: few
D gene: -
J gene: TRBJ2-3
CDR3 protein: CASSAVPTDTQYF
CDR3 DNA: TGTGCCAGCAGCGCCGTACCCACAGATACGCAGTATTTT

V gene: TRBV12-3/TRBV12-4
clone size: -
D gene: TRBD2
J gene: TRBJ2-3
CDR3 protein: CASSLNSGIADTQYF
CDR3 DNA: TGTGCCAGCAGTTTAAATAGCGGGATCGCAGATACGCAGTATTTT

V gene: TRBV29-1
clone size: few
D gene: -
J gene: TRBJ2-1
CDR3 protein: CSVPPEQLGGQFF
CDR3 DNA: TGCAGCGTTCCCCCAGAACAATTAGGAGGGCAGTTCTTC

V gene: TRBV6-1
clone size: -
D gene: TRBD2
J gene: TRBJ2-1
CDR3 protein: CASTPAGAYNEQFF
CDR3 DNA: TGTGCCAGCACCCCGGCGGGAGCCTACAATGAGCAGTTCTTC

V gene: TRBV6-5
clone size: few
D gene: TRBD1
J gene: TRBJ1-2
CDR3 protein: CASSRTGRDYGYTF
CDR3 DNA: TGTGCCAGCAGTCGGACAGGGCGCGACTATGGCTACACCTTC

V gene: TRBV7-7
clone size: -
D gene: TRBD1
J gene: TRBJ1-5
CDR3 protein: CASSLGRTGLEGQPQHF
CDR3 DNA: TGCGCCAGCAGCTTAGGGAGGACAGGCCTCGAGGGTCAGCCCCAGCATTTT

V gene: TRBV4-1
clone size: -
D gene: TRBD2
J gene: TRBJ2-4
CDR3 protein: CASSQILAGGRQQYF
CDR3 DNA: TGCGCCAGCAGCCAAATACTAGCGGGAGGTCGTCAGCAGTACTTC

V gene: TRBV6-5
clone size: -
D gene: TRBD1
J gene: TRBJ2-1
CDR3 protein: CASRQGTELRNEQFF
CDR3 DNA: TGTGCCAGCAGGCAAGGGACAGAGCTACGCAATGAGCAGTTCTTC

V gene: TRBV7-9
clone size: -
D gene: -
J gene: TRBJ1-5
CDR3 protein: CASSLTGWPNQPQHF
CDR3 DNA: TGTGCCAGCAGCTTAACTGGGTGGCCGAATCAGCCCCAGCATTTT

V gene: TRBV7-8
clone size: -
D gene: TRBD1
J gene: TRBJ1-6
CDR3 protein: CASSLRGQGSSPLHF
CDR3 DNA: TGTGCCAGCAGCTTACGTGGACAGGGGTCCTCACCCCTCCACTTT

V gene: TRBV7-2
clone size: -
D gene: -
J gene: TRBJ2-7
CDR3 protein: CASSLEDTSSYEQYF
CDR3 DNA: TGTGCCAGCAGCTTAGAAGACACCTCCTCCTACGAGCAGTACTTC

V gene: TRBV5-1
clone size: -
D gene: TRBD1
J gene: TRBJ1-5
CDR3 protein: CASSPYPTGVNQPQHF
CDR3 DNA: TGCGCCAGCAGCCCTTACCCCACAGGGGTGAATCAGCCCCAGCATTTT

V gene: TRBV7-9
clone size: -
D gene: TRBD1
J gene: TRBJ2-7
CDR3 protein: CASSQMGTGGIYEQYF
CDR3 DNA: TGTGCCAGCAGCCAGATGGGGACAGGGGGCATTTACGAGCAGTACTTC